The rows below give T cell receptor beta chains drawn from one sample of a study of blood T cell repertoires in COVID-19. Generated by immunoSEQ multiplex PCR, the TCRdb table keeps only in-frame clones and is missing some. The repertoire holds approximately 200,000 clones, with 85% as singletons. The specimen sequenced was PBMCs or T cells enriched from blood (not recorded which). All receptors derive from a man aged 35-49 years who had recovered from COVID-19. CDR3s include the opening cysteine and the closing phenylalanine or tryptophan. A D gene is named only where the DNA matches it firmly. Rows may omit the clone size; those that give it use once, few, many or a size class.

>TRBV7-2|NA|few|TRBJ1-1
TGTGCCAGCAGCTCAAGGTTGAGCGCGAGAGGTCGGGATGAAGCTTTCTTT
CASSSRLSARGRDEAFF
>TRBV7-9|TRBD1|NA|TRBJ2-1
TGTGCCAGCAGCTCCACCGGGACAGGGTGGGGTGAGCAGTTCTTC
CASSSTGTGWGEQFF
>TRBV28|NA|NA|TRBJ2-2
TGTGCCAGCAGGTTACAGGGCAAGGCCGGGGAGCTGTTTTTT
CASRLQGKAGELFF
>TRBV27|NA|NA|TRBJ1-5
TGTGCCAGAACGCCCAGGAGGCGAAGGAATAGCAATCAGCCCCAGCATTTT
CARTPRRRRNSNQPQHF
>TRBV5-6|NA|NA|TRBJ2-7
TGTGCCAGCAGCTTGGAGAAAGGGGGGGCTTCCCTATACGAGCAGTACTTC
CASSLEKGGASLYEQYF
>TRBV3-1/TRBV3-2|TRBD1|NA|TRBJ2-1
TGTGCCAGCAGCCAACCCGGTATCAGGGGGCTCAATGAGCAGTTCTTC
CASSQPGIRGLNEQFF
>TRBV9|NA|NA|TRBJ1-1
TGTGCCAGCAGCGTAGGACTGAGTGCAACGAACACTGAAGCTTTCTTT
CASSVGLSATNTEAFF
>TRBV4-2|NA|NA|TRBJ1-5
TGTGCCAGCAGCCAAGACCAGAGCAGGGGTCAGCCCCAGCATTTT
CASSQDQSRGQPQHF
>TRBV4-3|TRBD1|NA|TRBJ1-1
TGCGCCAGCAGCCACGGGACAGGTAGCGGGAACACTGAAGCTTTCTTT
CASSHGTGSGNTEAFF
>TRBV5-4|TRBD1|NA|TRBJ2-1
TGTGCCAGCAGCGGCCGGGACAGGGGGTGGTATGAGCAGTTCTTC
CASSGRDRGWYEQFF
>TRBV11-3|NA|once|TRBJ2-7
TGTGCCAGCAGCTTACGTAATACCTACGAGCAGTACTTC
CASSLRNTYEQYF
>TRBV12-5|NA|NA|TRBJ2-7
TGTGCTAGTGGTTTGGTACAGGGGGGGAGCTCCTACGAGCAGTACTTC
CASGLVQGGSSYEQYF
>TRBV28|NA|NA|TRBJ2-7
TGTGCCAGCACCCTCTCGGGGGACTACGAGCAGTACTTC
CASTLSGDYEQYF
>TRBV11-2|TRBD2|NA|TRBJ2-7
TGTGCCAGCAGTTATATAGCGGGACAGCAGTACTTC
CASSYIAGQQYF
>TRBV7-3|NA|NA|TRBJ2-2
TGTGCCAGCAGCTTAAACTCCGGGGAGCTGTTTTTT
CASSLNSGELFF